The clone carrying this T cell receptor (beta chain) was detected once. The data derive from a study of blood T cell repertoires in COVID-19. Study-wide background: Samples came from the United States, Italy and Spain, spanning acute and convalescent COVID-19. The analysed material was cDNA or gDNA that came from T cells, B-cell-depleted T cells, or PBMCs.

In the original processing: From reference gene primer amplification, estimates of nucleated cell counts were derived. Sequenced by immunoSEQ multiplex PCR; TCRdb stores in-frame clones only, minus some. For V, J and clone size, that table is used; D and trimming come from the DNA. The table has some 150,000 clones, approximately 86% seen once. Trimming took 5 bases from V and 5 from J, leaving 9 bases between them. Looked up from germline, CDR1 is MNHEY and CDR2 is SVGEGT. This CDR3 spans 12 amino acids. Sequencing was carried out using peripheral blood. The TCR was taken from an older man with acute or convalescent COVID-19. The genes are TRBV6-2 or TRBV6-3 and TRBJ2-5; D is ambiguous. CDR3 residues: CASSAVRETQYF. The CDR3 DNA reads TGTGCCAGCAGTGCCGTCCGGGAGACCCAGTACTTC.